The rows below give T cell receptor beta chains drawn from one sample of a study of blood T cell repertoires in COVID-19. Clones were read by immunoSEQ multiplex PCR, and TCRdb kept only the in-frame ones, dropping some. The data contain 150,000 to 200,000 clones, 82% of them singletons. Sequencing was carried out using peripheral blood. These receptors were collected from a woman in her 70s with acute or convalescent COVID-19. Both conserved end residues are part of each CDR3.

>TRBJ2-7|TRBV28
CASSLPDASGTYEQYF
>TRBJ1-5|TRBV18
CASSQTGGYQPQHF
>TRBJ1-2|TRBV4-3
CASSQERQGRGYTF
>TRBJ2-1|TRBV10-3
CAISESRTGGSTGQFF
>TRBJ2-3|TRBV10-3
CAISESGGADTQYF
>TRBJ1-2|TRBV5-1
CASSFGPGQGDYGYTF
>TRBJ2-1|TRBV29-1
CSATREMRYNEQFF
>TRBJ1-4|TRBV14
CASSFRYESEKLFF
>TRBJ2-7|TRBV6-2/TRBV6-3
CASSRTSGRHEQYF
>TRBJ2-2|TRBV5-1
CASSRDSNRAGELFF
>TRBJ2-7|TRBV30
CAWRTSRWEQYF